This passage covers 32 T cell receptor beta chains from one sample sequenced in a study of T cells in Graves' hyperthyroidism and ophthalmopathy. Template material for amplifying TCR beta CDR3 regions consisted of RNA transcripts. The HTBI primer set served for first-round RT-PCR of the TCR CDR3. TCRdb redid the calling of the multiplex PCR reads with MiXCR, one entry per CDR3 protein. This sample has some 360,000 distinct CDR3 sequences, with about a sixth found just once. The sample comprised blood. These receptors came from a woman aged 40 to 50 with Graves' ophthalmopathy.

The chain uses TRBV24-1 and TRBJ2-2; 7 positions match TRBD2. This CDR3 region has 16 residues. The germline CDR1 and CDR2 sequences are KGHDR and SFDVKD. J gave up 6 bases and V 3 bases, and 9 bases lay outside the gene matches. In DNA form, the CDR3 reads TGTGCCACCAGTGATCGGACCTACGGGAGGCCCGGGGAGCTGTTTTTT. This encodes CATSDRTYGRPGELFF.

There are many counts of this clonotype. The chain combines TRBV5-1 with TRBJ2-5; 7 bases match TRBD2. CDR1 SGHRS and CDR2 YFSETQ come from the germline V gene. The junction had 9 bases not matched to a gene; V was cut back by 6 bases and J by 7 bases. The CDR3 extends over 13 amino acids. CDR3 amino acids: CASTSTPGGTQYF. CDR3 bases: TGCGCCAGCACCTCGACTCCGGGGGGGACCCAGTACTTC. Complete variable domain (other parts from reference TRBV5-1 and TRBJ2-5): KAGVTQTPRYLIKTRGQQVTLSCSPISGHRSVSWYQQTPGQGLQFLFEYFSETQRNKGNFPGRFSGRQFSNSRSEMNVSTLELGDSALYLCASTSTPGGTQYFGPGTRLLVL.

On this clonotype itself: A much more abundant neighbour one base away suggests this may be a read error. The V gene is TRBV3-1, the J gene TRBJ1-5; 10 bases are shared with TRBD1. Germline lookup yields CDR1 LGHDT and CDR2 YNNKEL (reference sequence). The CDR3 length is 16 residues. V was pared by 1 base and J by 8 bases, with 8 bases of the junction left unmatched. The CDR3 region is CASSQGGTGENKPQHF. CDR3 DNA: TGTGCCAGCAGCCAAGGAGGGACAGGGGAAAATAAGCCCCAGCATTTT. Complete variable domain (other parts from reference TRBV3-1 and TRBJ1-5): DTAVSQTPKYLVTQMGNDKSIKCEQNLGHDTMYWYKQDSKKFLKIMFSYNNKELIINETVPNRFSPKSPDKAHLNLHINSLELGDSAVYFCASSQGGTGENKPQHFGDGTRLSIL.

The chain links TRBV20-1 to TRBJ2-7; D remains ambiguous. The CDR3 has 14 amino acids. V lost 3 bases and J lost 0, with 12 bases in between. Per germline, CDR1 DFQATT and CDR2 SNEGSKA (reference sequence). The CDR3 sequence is CSARDQTNSYEQYF. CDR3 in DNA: TGCAGTGCTAGGGACCAGACAAACTCCTACGAGCAGTACTTC.

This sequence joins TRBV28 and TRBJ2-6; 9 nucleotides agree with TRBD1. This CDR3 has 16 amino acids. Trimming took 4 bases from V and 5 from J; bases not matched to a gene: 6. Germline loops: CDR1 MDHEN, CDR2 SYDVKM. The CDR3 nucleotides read TGTGCCAGCAGTTCGGGACAGGGTTGGAGGGCCAACGTCCTGACTTTC. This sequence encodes CASSSGQGWRANVLTF.

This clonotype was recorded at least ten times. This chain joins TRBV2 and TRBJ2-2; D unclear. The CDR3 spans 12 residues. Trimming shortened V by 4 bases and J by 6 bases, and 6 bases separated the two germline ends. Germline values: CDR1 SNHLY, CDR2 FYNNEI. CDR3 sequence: CASSAGSGELFF. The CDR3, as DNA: TGTGCCAGCAGTGCAGGTTCCGGGGAGCTGTTTTTT.

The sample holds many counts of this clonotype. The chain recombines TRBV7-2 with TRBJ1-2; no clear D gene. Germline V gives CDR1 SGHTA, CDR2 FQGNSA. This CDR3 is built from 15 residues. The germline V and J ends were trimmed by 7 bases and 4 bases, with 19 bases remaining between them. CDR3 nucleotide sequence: TGTGCCAGCACCTCGAATGGGAAAGTGGGCTATGGCTACACCTTC. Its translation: CASTSNGKVGYGYTF.

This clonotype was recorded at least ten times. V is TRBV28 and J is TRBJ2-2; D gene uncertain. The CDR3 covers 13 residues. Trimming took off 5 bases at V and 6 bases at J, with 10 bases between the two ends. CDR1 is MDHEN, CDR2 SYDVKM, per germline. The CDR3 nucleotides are TGTGCCAGCAGTCCCCCCCCGGCCGGGGAGCTGTTTTTT. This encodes CASSPPPAGELFF.

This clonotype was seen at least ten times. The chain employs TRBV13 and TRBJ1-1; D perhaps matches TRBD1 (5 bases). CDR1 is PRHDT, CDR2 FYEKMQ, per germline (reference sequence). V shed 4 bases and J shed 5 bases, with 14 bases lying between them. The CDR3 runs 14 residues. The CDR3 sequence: CASSSGRGRTEAFF. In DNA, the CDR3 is TGTGCCAGCAGCTCTGGACGGGGGAGAACTGAAGCTTTCTTT.

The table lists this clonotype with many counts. CDR3 sequence: CASSLSGKNIQYF. DNA of the CDR3: TGTGCCAGCAGCTTGTCAGGCAAAAACATTCAGTACTTC. The chain is built from TRBV11-2 and TRBJ2-4; D call uncertain. Germline V gene lookup returns CDR1 SGHAT and CDR2 FQNNGV. The CDR3 has 13 amino acids. V shed 3 bases and J shed 3 bases, with 6 bases lying between them.

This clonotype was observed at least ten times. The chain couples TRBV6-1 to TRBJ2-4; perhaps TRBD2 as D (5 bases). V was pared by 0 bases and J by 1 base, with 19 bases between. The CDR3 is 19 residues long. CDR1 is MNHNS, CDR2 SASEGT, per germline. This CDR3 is CASSEAARVLRRAKNIQYF. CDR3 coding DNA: TGTGCCAGCAGTGAAGCGGCGCGGGTGCTTCGACGGGCCAAAAACATTCAGTACTTC.

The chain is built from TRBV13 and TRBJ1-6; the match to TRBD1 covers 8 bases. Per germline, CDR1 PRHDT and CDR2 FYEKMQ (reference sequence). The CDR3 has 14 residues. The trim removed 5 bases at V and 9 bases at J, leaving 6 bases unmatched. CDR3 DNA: TGTGCCAGCAGCCCGGGACAGGTTTCTTCACCCCTCCACTTT. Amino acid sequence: CASSPGQVSSPLHF.

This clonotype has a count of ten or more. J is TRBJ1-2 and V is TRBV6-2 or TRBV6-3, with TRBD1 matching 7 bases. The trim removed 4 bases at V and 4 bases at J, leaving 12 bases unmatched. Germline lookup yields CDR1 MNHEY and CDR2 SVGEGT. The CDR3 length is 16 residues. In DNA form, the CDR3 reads TGTGCCAGCAGTTCCCCCGGGACAGCCGTAGGCTATGGCTACACCTTC. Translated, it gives CASSSPGTAVGYGYTF.

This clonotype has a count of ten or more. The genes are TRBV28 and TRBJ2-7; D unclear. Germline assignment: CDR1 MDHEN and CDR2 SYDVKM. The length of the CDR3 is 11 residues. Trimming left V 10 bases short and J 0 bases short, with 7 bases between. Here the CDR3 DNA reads TGTGCCACGGGTTTCTCCTACGAGCAGTACTTC. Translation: CATGFSYEQYF.

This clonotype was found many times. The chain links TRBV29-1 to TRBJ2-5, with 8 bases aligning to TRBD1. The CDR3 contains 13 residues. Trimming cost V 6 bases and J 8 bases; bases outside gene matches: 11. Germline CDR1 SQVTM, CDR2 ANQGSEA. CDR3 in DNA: TGCAGCGTACGGACAGGGTCCTTAGAAACCCAGTACTTC. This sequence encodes CSVRTGSLETQYF.

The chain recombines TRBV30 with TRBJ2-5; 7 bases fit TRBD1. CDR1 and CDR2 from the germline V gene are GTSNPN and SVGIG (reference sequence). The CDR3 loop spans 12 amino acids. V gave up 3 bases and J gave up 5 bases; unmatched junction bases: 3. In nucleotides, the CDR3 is TGTGCCTGGAGCAGACAGGGTGAGACCCAGTACTTC. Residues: CAWSRQGETQYF.

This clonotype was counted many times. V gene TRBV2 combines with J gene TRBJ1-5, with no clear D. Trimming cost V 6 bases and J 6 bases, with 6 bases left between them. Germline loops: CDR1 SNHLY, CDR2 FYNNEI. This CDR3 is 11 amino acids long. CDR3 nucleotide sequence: TGTGCCAGCAGGAGGAGTCAGCCCCAGCATTTT. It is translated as CASRRSQPQHF.

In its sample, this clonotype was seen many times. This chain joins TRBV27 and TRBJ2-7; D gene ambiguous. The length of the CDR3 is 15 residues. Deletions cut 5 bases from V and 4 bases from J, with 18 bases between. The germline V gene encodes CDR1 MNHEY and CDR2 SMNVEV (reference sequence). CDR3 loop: CASSQRLTSSYEQYF. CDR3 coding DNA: TGTGCCAGCAGTCAGCGTTTAACCTCCTCGTACGAGCAGTACTTC.

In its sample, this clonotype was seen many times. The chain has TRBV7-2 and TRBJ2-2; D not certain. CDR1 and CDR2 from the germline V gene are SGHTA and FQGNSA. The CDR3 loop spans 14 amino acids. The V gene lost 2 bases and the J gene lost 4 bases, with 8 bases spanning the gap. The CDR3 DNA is TGTGCCAGCAGCTTAATGGATCTCACCGGGGAGCTGTTTTTT. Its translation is CASSLMDLTGELFF.

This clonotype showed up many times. The CDR3, as DNA: TGTGCCAGCAGCCCTCCGGGACATACCTACGAGCAGTACTTC. Encoded protein: CASSPPGHTYEQYF. The chain joins TRBV7-9 to TRBJ2-7, with a tentative D call TRBD1 (6 bases). The CDR3 runs to 14 residues. V dropped 5 bases and J dropped 2 bases, with 13 bases sitting between them. Per the germline V gene, CDR1 is SEHNR and CDR2 is FQNEAQ (reference sequence).

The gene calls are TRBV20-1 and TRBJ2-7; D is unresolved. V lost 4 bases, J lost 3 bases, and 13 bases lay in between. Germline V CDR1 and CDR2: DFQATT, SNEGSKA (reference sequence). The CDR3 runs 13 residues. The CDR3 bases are TGCAGTGCTAAAGATCCTAACCTCTACGAGCAGTACTTC. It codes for CSAKDPNLYEQYF.

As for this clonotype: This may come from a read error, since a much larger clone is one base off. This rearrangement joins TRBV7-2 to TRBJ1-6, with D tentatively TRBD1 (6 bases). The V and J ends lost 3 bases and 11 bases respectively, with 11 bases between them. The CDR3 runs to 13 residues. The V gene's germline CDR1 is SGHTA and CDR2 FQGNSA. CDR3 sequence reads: CASSFGDTPPLHF. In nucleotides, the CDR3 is TGTGCCAGCAGCTTCGGGGACACCCCACCCCTCCACTTT.

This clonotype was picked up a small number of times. The CDR3 region has the DNA TGTGCCAGCAGCAAAACAGGGCTGACCTACGAGCAGTACTTC. It yields the protein CASSKTGLTYEQYF. The J gene is TRBJ2-7, the V gene TRBV12-3 or TRBV12-4, with D perhaps TRBD1 (6 bases). There are 14 residues in the CDR3. V was shortened by 6 bases and J by 2 bases, with 14 bases between the two germline ends.

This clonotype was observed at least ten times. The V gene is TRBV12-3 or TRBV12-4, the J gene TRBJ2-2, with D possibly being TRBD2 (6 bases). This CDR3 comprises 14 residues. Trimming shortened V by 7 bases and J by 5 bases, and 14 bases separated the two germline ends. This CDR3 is CASTSASGTGELFF. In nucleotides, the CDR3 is TGTGCCAGCACCTCCGCGAGCGGGACCGGGGAGCTGTTTTTT.

The CDR3 coding sequence is TGTGCCAGCAGCGTCGGGCCGTTGGAGACCCAGTACTTC. Translated, it gives CASSVGPLETQYF. The chain links TRBV9 to TRBJ2-5, with no clear D. The CDR3 is made up of 13 amino acids. The V end was cut by 2 bases, the J end by 5 bases, with 10 bases between. Germline V gene sequence: CDR1 SGDLS, CDR2 YYNGEE.

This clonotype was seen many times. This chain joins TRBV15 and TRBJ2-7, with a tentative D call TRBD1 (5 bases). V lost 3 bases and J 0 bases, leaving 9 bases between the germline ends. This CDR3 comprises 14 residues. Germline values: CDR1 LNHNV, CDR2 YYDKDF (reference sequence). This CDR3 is CATSRTVRSYEQYF. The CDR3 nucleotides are TGTGCCACCAGCAGGACAGTCCGCTCCTACGAGCAGTACTTC.

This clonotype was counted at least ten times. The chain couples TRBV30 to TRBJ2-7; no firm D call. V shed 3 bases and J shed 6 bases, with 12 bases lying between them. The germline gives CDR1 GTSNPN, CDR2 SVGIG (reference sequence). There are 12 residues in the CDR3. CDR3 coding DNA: TGTGCCTGGAGCCGTCTCTCGAGCGAGCAGTACTTC. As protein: CAWSRLSSEQYF.

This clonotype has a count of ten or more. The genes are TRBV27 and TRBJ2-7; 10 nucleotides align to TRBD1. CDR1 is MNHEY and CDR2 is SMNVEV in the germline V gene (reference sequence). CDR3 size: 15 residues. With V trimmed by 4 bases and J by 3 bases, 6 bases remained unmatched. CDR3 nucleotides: TGTGCCAGCAGTTCCAGACAGGGGGCCGACTACGAGCAGTACTTC. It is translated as CASSSRQGADYEQYF.

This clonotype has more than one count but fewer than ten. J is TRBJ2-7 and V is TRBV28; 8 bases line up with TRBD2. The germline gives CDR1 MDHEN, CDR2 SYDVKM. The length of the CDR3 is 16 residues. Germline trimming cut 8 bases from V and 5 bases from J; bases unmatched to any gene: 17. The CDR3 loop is CASGGVESGSRNEQYF. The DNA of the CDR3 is TGTGCCAGCGGAGGAGTAGAGAGCGGGAGTAGGAACGAGCAGTACTTC. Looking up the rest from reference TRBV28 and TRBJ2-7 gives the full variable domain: DVKVTQSSRYLVKRTGEKVFLECVQDMDHENMFWYRQDPGLGLRLIYFSYDVKMKEKGDIPEGYSVSREKKERFSLILESASTNQTSMYLCASGGVESGSRNEQYFGPGTRLTVT.

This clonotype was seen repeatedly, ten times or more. CDR3 residues: CSARDDRVNTEAFF. The CDR3 coding sequence is TGCAGTGCTAGAGACGACAGAGTGAACACTGAAGCTTTCTTT. V and J are TRBV20-1 and TRBJ1-1; TRBD1 might be the D (5 bases). In germline, CDR1 is DFQATT, CDR2 SNEGSKA (reference sequence). V lost 0 bases and J 0 bases, leaving 8 bases between the germline ends. The CDR3 consists of 14 residues.

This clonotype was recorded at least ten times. CDR3 residues: CATSDPGTGYGYTF. CDR3 DNA sequence: TGTGCCACCAGTGATCCCGGGACAGGGTATGGCTACACCTTC. V and J are TRBV24-1 and TRBJ1-2; 9 positions agree with TRBD1. V was clipped by 3 bases and J by 5 bases; unmatched bases: 3. CDR1 is KGHDR, CDR2 SFDVKD, per germline. CDR3 length equals 14 residues.

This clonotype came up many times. The chain's CDR3 is CASSLGSNTGELFF. CDR3 DNA sequence: TGTGCCAGCAGCTTAGGATCGAACACCGGGGAGCTGTTTTTT. This chain joins TRBV7-6 and TRBJ2-2, with D uncertain. The V end was cut by 1 base, the J end by 0 bases, with 3 bases between. The CDR3 is 14 amino acids. Germline loops: CDR1 SGHVS, CDR2 FNYEAQ.